This T cell receptor (beta chain) was identified in a study of OX40 agonist ivuxolimab in advanced cancers. Study-level information: Mean age approximately 66 years, range about 23 to 85; roughly 80% male. Among those treated, three patients had partial responses, one with hepatocellular carcinoma and two with cutaneous melanoma. Notes on the study in general: At 0.1-3.0 mg/kg, partial responders had clonal expansion among the lowest observed. Relative to CD4+ cells, CD8+ T cells on average had more expanded clones.

Germline loops: CDR1 MRHNA, CDR2 SNTAGT. V lost 6 bases and J 6 bases, leaving 13 bases between the germline ends. The CDR3 spans 13 residues. Concerning this clone: The antigen remains undetermined.

TCRdb's copy holds only in-frame clones and misses some; the assay was immunoSEQ multiplex PCR. The table has under 80,000 clones, 80% to 90% seen once; the top ten hold approximately 4%. This TCR was recovered from an adult with an advanced solid tumor such as melanoma, head and neck, liver or kidney cancer. This material consisted of CD4+ or CD8+ T cells sorted from blood, taken in a trial of the OX40 agonist ivuxolimab. V is TRBV6-4 and J is TRBJ2-3; D is ambiguous. The CDR3: CASSAVMGDTQYF. CDR3 DNA sequence: TGTGCCAGCAGCGCAGTGATGGGGGATACGCAGTATTTT.